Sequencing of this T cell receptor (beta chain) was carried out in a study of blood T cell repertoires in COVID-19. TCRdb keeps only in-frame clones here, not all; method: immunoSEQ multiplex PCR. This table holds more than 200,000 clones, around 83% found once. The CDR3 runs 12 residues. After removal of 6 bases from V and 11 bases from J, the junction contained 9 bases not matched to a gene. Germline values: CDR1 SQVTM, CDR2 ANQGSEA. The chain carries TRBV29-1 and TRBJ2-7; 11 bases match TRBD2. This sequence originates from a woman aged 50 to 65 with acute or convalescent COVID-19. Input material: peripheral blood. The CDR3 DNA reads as TGCAGCGTGGGTAGCGGGAGGGCCTCGGAGTACTTC. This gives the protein CSVGSGRASEYF.